The clone carrying this T cell receptor beta chain was seen more than once but under ten times. The antigen is not known. The data are from a study of T cell repertoires in cytomegalovirus infection. Study at large: Indications of both CMV infection and matching HLA type were provided by public TCR beta signatures.

TCRdb re-analysed the reads in MiXCR, keeping a single row per CDR3 protein. The sample comprises 700,000 to 950,000 distinct CDR3 sequences, around a third of which are singletons, and around 12% rests with the top ten. This TCR was recovered from a human donor in good health (CMV status not recorded). Some clones in this sample may be carry-over from other donors' samples. The sample consisted of cultured CD8+ T cells from PBMCs, taken from culture after CMV antigen stimulation.

The CDR3 coding sequence is TGTGCCAGCAGCTTAGCGGAAATTTACAGTATAACCGGGGAGCTGTTTTTT. Protein product: CASSLAEIYSITGELFF. The rearrangement links TRBV7-8 to TRBJ2-2, with D unclear. V lost 0 bases to trimming and J lost 5 bases, with 16 bases between them. From germline, CDR1 is SGHVS and CDR2 FQNEAQ. This CDR3 has 17 amino acids. Together with reference TRBV7-8 and TRBJ2-2, the CDR3 gives the full variable domain: GAGVSQSPRYKVAKRGQDVALRCDPISGHVSLFWYQQALGQGPEFLTYFQNEAQLDKSGLPSDRFFAERPEGSVSTLKIQRTQQEDSAVYLCASSLAEIYSITGELFFGEGSRLTVL.